These 22 T cell receptor beta chains were all obtained from the same sample, sequenced in a study of T cell changes during pregnancy in multiple sclerosis. Sequencing was performed with immunoSEQ multiplex PCR; in TCRdb, only in-frame clones are kept and a portion is missing. The sample consists of about 98,000 clones, roughly 94% of them appearing once. The sequences come from peripheral blood, collected after pregnancy. Receptors were obtained from a female donor in good health, enrolled as a control in a pregnancy study.

The rearrangement uses TRBV5-1 and TRBJ2-3; D may be TRBD2 (6 bases). CDR3 length: 14 amino acids. Germline-derived CDR1 and CDR2 are SGHRS and YFSETQ. Between the trimmed V and J ends, which lost 4 bases and 5 bases, there was a span of 14 bases. CDR3 nucleotide sequence: TGCGCCAGCAGCCTGGAAACTAGCTTAGATACGCAGTATTTT. Translated: CASSLETSLDTQYF.

The V gene is TRBV27, the J gene TRBJ1-5; TRBD1 agrees at 7 bases. Germline CDR1 MNHEY, CDR2 SMNVEV (reference sequence). V gave up 6 bases and J gave up 7 bases; unmatched junction bases: 15. The CDR3 is made up of 16 amino acids. For the CDR3, the DNA is TGTGCCAGCAGCCCCCTGGGGCAGGGGGGATCACAGCCCCAGCATTTT. This encodes CASSPLGQGGSQPQHF.

V is TRBV13 and J is TRBJ2-2; 7 bases are shared with TRBD2. V dropped 3 bases and J dropped 9; count of bases not matched to a gene: 7. Germline-derived CDR1 and CDR2 are PRHDT and FYEKMQ (reference sequence). The CDR3 has 14 amino acids. The CDR3 DNA is TGTGCCAGCAGCTTGAGAGGGACTAACCGGGAGCTGTTTTTT. This translates into CASSLRGTNRELFF.

This chain joins TRBV10-2 and TRBJ2-3, with TRBD2 matching over 9 bases. This CDR3 contains 15 residues. V shed 6 bases and J 6 bases; nucleotides not matched to a gene: 10. The germline gives CDR1 WSHSY, CDR2 SAAADI. The CDR3 region has the DNA TGCGCCAGCAGATCCCGGGGTAGCGGGAGTGATACGCAGTATTTT. Its protein is CASRSRGSGSDTQYF.

V and J are TRBV7-9 and TRBJ2-7, with TRBD1 matching over 9 bases. There are 15 residues in the CDR3. In germline, CDR1 is SEHNR, CDR2 FQNEAQ (reference sequence). The V segment lost 5 bases and the J segment 6 bases; nucleotides outside the gene matches: 11. The CDR3 reads CASSRVKDRGSEQYF. The CDR3 DNA is TGTGCCAGCAGCCGTGTAAAGGACAGGGGAAGCGAGCAGTACTTC.

The CDR3 coding sequence is TGTGCCAGCAGTGACTCGAGTAGCGGGGGGGCGAATACGCAGTATTTT. Translation: CASSDSSSGGANTQYF. The chain is built from TRBV6-4 and TRBJ2-3, with TRBD2 identical over 11 bases. With V trimmed by 0 bases and J by 7 bases, 6 bases remained unmatched. The germline CDR1 and CDR2 sequences are MRHNA and SNTAGT. The CDR3 extends over 16 amino acids.

About this clone: An end of the junction does not agree with germline; a read error may underlie this. V gene TRBV6-6 combines with J gene TRBJ1-5; 8 bases match TRBD1. Germline CDR1 is MNHNY and CDR2 is SVGAGI (reference sequence). The CDR3 contains 12 residues. CDR3 DNA: TGTGCCAGCAGCAGATCTGGACAGGGCTGGGATTTT. Translating gives CASSRSGQGWDF.

The chain carries TRBV19 and TRBJ1-1; D remains unclear. The length of the CDR3 is 16 residues. The ends were cut back, 5 bases at V and 5 bases at J, with 21 bases in the middle. Germline V CDR1 and CDR2: LNHDA, SQIVND (reference sequence). CDR3 amino acids: CASSLTAWGAATEAFF. The CDR3 DNA reads TGTGCCAGTAGTCTGACGGCTTGGGGAGCTGCGACTGAAGCTTTCTTT.

The J gene is TRBJ2-2, the V gene TRBV7-8, with TRBD2 matching 7 bases. The germline V gene has CDR1 SGHVS and CDR2 FQNEAQ. The V segment lost 3 bases and the J segment 0 bases; nucleotides outside the gene matches: 4. The CDR3 is 16 residues long. In nucleotides, the CDR3 is TGTGCCAGCAGCTTCACTAGCGTCGCGAACACCGGGGAGCTGTTTTTT. Translating it yields CASSFTSVANTGELFF. The variable domain in full, with the rest retrieved from reference TRBV7-8 and TRBJ2-2, is GAGVSQSPRYKVAKRGQDVALRCDPISGHVSLFWYQQALGQGPEFLTYFQNEAQLDKSGLPSDRFFAERPEGSVSTLKIQRTQQEDSAVYLCASSFTSVANTGELFFGEGSRLTVL.

V usage is TRBV18 and J usage is TRBJ2-1; TRBD1 aligns across 8 bases. The CDR3 length is 16 residues. With V trimmed by 3 bases and J by 2 bases, 6 bases remained unmatched. The V gene's germline CDR1 is KGHSH and CDR2 LQKENI. CDR3: CASSPQTGVTYNEQFF. The CDR3 nucleotides are TGTGCCAGCTCACCCCAGACAGGGGTCACCTACAATGAGCAGTTCTTC.

Worth noting for this clone: The junction departs from the called germline gene at one end, perhaps through a read error. This rearrangement joins TRBV7-7 to TRBJ2-3, with D possibly matching TRBD2 (5 bases). Germline V CDR1 and CDR2: SSHAT, FNYEAQ (reference sequence). The CDR3 loop spans 14 amino acids. For the CDR3, the DNA is TGTGCTAGCAGCCTTCGGACTGGTCCAGATACGCAGTATTTT. Translated, it gives CASSLRTGPDTQYF.

J is TRBJ1-1 and V is TRBV18; a possible D gene is TRBD1 (5 bases). Trimming removed 1 base at V and 3 bases at J, with 6 bases between. Germline V gene sequence: CDR1 KGHSH, CDR2 LQKENI. The CDR3 length is 13 residues. CDR3 DNA sequence: TGTGCCAGCTCACCACGGGGGGACACTGAAGCTTTCTTT. This sequence encodes CASSPRGDTEAFF. The whole variable domain, remainder taken from reference TRBV18 and TRBJ1-1, is NAGVMQNPRHLVRRRGQEARLRCSPMKGHSHVYWYRQLPEEGLKFMVYLQKENIIDESGMPKERFSAEFPKEGPSILRIQQVVRGDSAAYFCASSPRGDTEAFFGQGTRLTVV.

The sample holds a few counts of this clone. CDR3: CASSLRRPGSGTSHEKLFF. CDR3 DNA sequence: TGTGCCAGCAGCTTACGGCGACCGGGGTCTGGTACAAGTCATGAAAAACTGTTTTTT. The chain combines TRBV4-2 with TRBJ1-4; D remains unclear. This CDR3 is 19 amino acids long. Germline CDR1 LGHNA, CDR2 YNFKEQ. V shed 5 bases and J shed 6 bases, with 28 bases lying between them.

The rearrangement joins TRBV4-1 to TRBJ2-7, with D possibly matching TRBD2 (5 bases). The germline V gene has CDR1 MGHRA and CDR2 YSYEKL. The CDR3 has 14 residues. The V and J ends lost 8 bases and 4 bases respectively, with 18 bases between them. CDR3 sequence (DNA): TGCGCCAGCTCGAGCCCGGGGAGCCGGTACGAGCAGTACTTC. It codes for CASSSPGSRYEQYF.

The chain carries TRBV5-6 and TRBJ2-1; 11 bases are a match to TRBD2. The CDR3 runs to 15 residues. V lost 6 bases and J lost 4; bases outside the gene matches: 6. Germline CDR1 is SGHDT and CDR2 is YYEEEE. CDR3 nucleotides: TGTGCCAGCATTACGACTAGCGGGGCATACAATGAGCAGTTCTTC. It translates to CASITTSGAYNEQFF.

In the case of this clone: One end of the junction is discordant with germline, which a read error may explain. This chain links TRBV11-3 with TRBJ2-5, with 10 bases identical to TRBD1. Germline loops: CDR1 SGHNT, CDR2 YENEEA. This CDR3 comprises 16 residues. This chain's CDR3 is CASSPRGRQGAETRYF. The CDR3 nucleotides are TGTGCCAGCAGCCCCAGAGGGCGACAGGGGGCAGAGACCCGGTACTTC.

The chain couples TRBV5-1 to TRBJ1-3, with unresolved D. CDR3 length: 16 amino acids. Germline V gene data show CDR1 as SGHRS and CDR2 as YFSETQ. V shed 4 bases and J shed 0 bases, with 14 bases lying between them. The CDR3 loop reads CASSPDVVNSGNTIYF. In DNA, the CDR3 is TGCGCCAGCAGCCCCGATGTAGTTAACTCTGGAAACACCATATATTTT.

The V call is TRBV9, the J call TRBJ2-7; TRBD2 matches at 9 bases. The CDR3 is 15 amino acids. J was trimmed by 4 bases and V by 4 bases; bases with no gene match: 9. Germline V gives CDR1 SGDLS, CDR2 YYNGEE. The CDR3 loop is CASSTLAGRGYEQYF. The CDR3 nucleotides are TGTGCCAGCAGCACGCTAGCGGGAAGAGGGTACGAGCAGTACTTC.

This sequence joins TRBV30 and TRBJ2-3; TRBD2 matches at 9 bases. There are 14 residues in the CDR3. Losses at the gene ends were 6 bases for V and 6 bases for J; bases not matched to a gene: 10. Per the germline V gene, CDR1 is GTSNPN and CDR2 is SVGIG (reference sequence). In DNA form, the CDR3 reads TGTGCCTGCCAGAGGGGACTAGCATCCGATACGCAGTATTTT. Its translation: CACQRGLASDTQYF.

The chain couples TRBV12-5 to TRBJ2-1; the match to TRBD2 covers 8 bases. Germline CDR1 is LGHNT and CDR2 is FRNRAP. Germline trimming cut 1 base from V and 0 bases from J; bases unmatched to any gene: 2. The CDR3 runs 16 residues. CDR3 region: CASGLGAGGSYNEQFF. The CDR3 coding sequence is TGTGCTAGTGGTTTGGGGGCGGGGGGCTCCTACAATGAGCAGTTCTTC.

The J gene is TRBJ2-2, the V gene TRBV30; D is ambiguous. The CDR3 is made up of 16 amino acids. V shed 5 bases and J shed 0 bases, with 16 bases lying between them. CDR1 and CDR2 (germline): GTSNPN, SVGIG (reference sequence). The CDR3 DNA reads as TGTGCCTGGGACAACCGTAAAGATACGAACACCGGGGAGCTGTTTTTT. Amino acids: CAWDNRKDTNTGELFF.

The chain links TRBV27 to TRBJ2-2, with D unclear. CDR1 is MNHEY, CDR2 SMNVEV, per germline (reference sequence). The V end was cut by 2 bases, the J end by 8 bases, with 6 bases between. The CDR3 is 12 residues long. CDR3 in amino acids: CASSLLGGELFF. CDR3 bases: TGTGCCAGCAGTTTACTAGGAGGGGAGCTGTTTTTT.